What follows are 19 T cell receptor beta chains derived from one specimen sequenced in a study of blood T cell repertoires in COVID-19. Using immunoSEQ multiplex PCR, the repertoire was profiled, and TCRdb retains in-frame clones only, with some absent. The sample carries 150,000 to 200,000 clones, around 90% recorded once. Sequenced: peripheral blood. The receptors originated from a man aged 40-49 years with active or convalescent COVID-19.

This chain links TRBV6-5 with TRBJ1-4, with D unclear. The CDR3 covers 14 residues. Trimming left V 6 bases short and J 8 bases short, with 16 bases between. Germline CDR1 MNHEY, CDR2 SVGAGI. The CDR3 nucleotides read TGTGCCAGCAGCCATCGGTCCGGGAACGAAAAACTGTTTTTT. This translates into CASSHRSGNEKLFF.

The CDR3 DNA follows: TGTGCTAGTGGACCCGACAGGGCCGCCTCCGGCTACACCTTC. Translated, it gives CASGPDRAASGYTF. The J gene is TRBJ1-2, the V gene TRBV12-5; 7 bases match TRBD1. After removal of 6 bases from V and 8 bases from J, the junction contained 12 bases not matched to a gene. Germline V gene lookup returns CDR1 LGHNT and CDR2 FRNRAP. The CDR3 runs to 14 residues.

Here the CDR3 reads CASTFTKRGEQYF. In DNA, the CDR3 is TGTGCCAGCACCTTTACGAAGCGAGGCGAGCAGTACTTC. The chain uses TRBV7-2 and TRBJ2-7; no reliable D call. CDR3 length equals 13 residues. V was trimmed by 7 bases and J by 6 bases, leaving 16 bases between them. Germline CDR1 reads SGHTA; CDR2 reads FQGNSA.

The chain links TRBV29-1 to TRBJ2-7; 9 nucleotides match TRBD1. Germline-derived CDR1 and CDR2 are SQVTM and ANQGSEA. With 8 bases clipped from V and 2 bases from J, the junction kept 7 bases outside the gene matches. This CDR3 contains 13 residues. The CDR3: CSTTGQGPYEQYF. DNA of the CDR3: TGCAGCACCACGGGACAGGGACCCTACGAGCAGTACTTC.

CDR3 amino acids: CASSLAPTAGGGGYTF. The CDR3, as DNA: TGCGCCAGCAGCTTGGCCCCAACGGCAGGGGGCGGGGGCTACACCTTC. The chain couples TRBV5-1 to TRBJ1-2; 8 bases line up with TRBD1. Germline CDR1 SGHRS, CDR2 YFSETQ. V trimming: 0 bases; J trimming: 8 bases; junction bases outside the gene matches: 12. The CDR3 has 16 amino acids.

This clone showed up just a few times. J is TRBJ2-2 and V is TRBV19; 12 bases are shared with TRBD2. This CDR3 spans 16 amino acids. Germline V gives CDR1 LNHDA, CDR2 SQIVND (reference sequence). Trimming removed 7 bases from V and 6 bases from J; junction bases left unmatched: 9. For the CDR3, the DNA is TGTGCCAGTACCCAGACTAGCGGGAGTTTGTCCGGGGAGCTGTTTTTT. It specifies CASTQTSGSLSGELFF. The whole variable domain, filled in from reference TRBV19 and TRBJ2-2, reads DGGITQSPKYLFRKEGQNVTLSCEQNLNHDAMYWYRQDPGQGLRLIYYSQIVNDFQKGDIAEGYSVSREKKESFPLTVTSAQKNPTAFYLCASTQTSGSLSGELFFGEGSRLTVL.

The chain uses TRBV5-1 and TRBJ1-5; D is possibly TRBD1 (5 bases). The CDR3 covers 14 residues. Germline V CDR1 and CDR2: SGHRS, YFSETQ. Trimming left V 4 bases short and J 7 bases short, with 15 bases between. The CDR3 coding sequence is TGCGCCAGCAGCCCGGTGGAGGGGAGACAGCCCCAGCATTTT. As protein: CASSPVEGRQPQHF. The full variable domain, its missing parts supplied by reference TRBV5-1 and TRBJ1-5, is KAGVTQTPRYLIKTRGQQVTLSCSPISGHRSVSWYQQTPGQGLQFLFEYFSETQRNKGNFPGRFSGRQFSNSRSEMNVSTLELGDSALYLCASSPVEGRQPQHFGDGTRLSIL.

The CDR3 reads CASSPRGDSTYNEQFF. The CDR3, as DNA: TGTGCCAGCAGTCCCAGAGGGGACTCAACTTACAATGAGCAGTTCTTC. This sequence joins TRBV9 and TRBJ2-1, with D possibly TRBD2 on 6 matching bases. The CDR3 loop spans 16 amino acids. Trimming stripped 5 bases from V and 4 bases from J, with 19 bases between. CDR1 is SGDLS, CDR2 YYNGEE, per germline. Looking up the rest from reference TRBV9 and TRBJ2-1 gives the full variable domain: DSGVTQTPKHLITATGQRVTLRCSPRSGDLSVYWYQQSLDQGLQFLIQYYNGEERAKGNILERFSAQQFPDLHSELNLSSLELGDSALYFCASSPRGDSTYNEQFFGPGTRLTVL.

The V call is TRBV19, the J call TRBJ1-5; maybe TRBD1 (5 bases). V lost 1 base and J 9 bases, leaving 13 bases between the germline ends. The CDR3 is 14 amino acids. The V gene's germline CDR1 is LNHDA and CDR2 SQIVND (reference sequence). The CDR3 protein is CASSIVGPGRPQHF. In DNA, the CDR3 is TGTGCCAGTAGTATAGTGGGGCCCGGACGGCCCCAGCATTTT.

This chain links TRBV5-6 with TRBJ2-7, with 11 bases aligning to TRBD2. Trimming removed 0 bases from V and 4 bases from J; junction bases left unmatched: 3. Germline CDR1 is SGHDT and CDR2 is YYEEEE. The CDR3 is 15 amino acids. The CDR3 region is CASSLEASGRYEQYF. The CDR3 DNA reads TGTGCCAGCAGCTTGGAGGCTAGCGGGAGGTACGAGCAGTACTTC.

The V and J genes are TRBV20-1 and TRBJ1-1; TRBD1 might be the D (6 bases). This CDR3 contains 13 residues. V shed 3 bases and J shed 0 bases, with 8 bases lying between them. Germline V lookup: CDR1 DFQATT, CDR2 SNEGSKA (reference sequence). The chain's CDR3 is CSASQGMNTEAFF. CDR3 in DNA: TGCAGTGCTAGTCAGGGGATGAACACTGAAGCTTTCTTT.

The J gene is TRBJ1-4, the V gene TRBV18; the match to TRBD1 covers 12 bases. CDR1 is KGHSH, CDR2 LQKENI, per germline. Trimming at V came to 3 bases and at J to 8 bases, leaving 4 bases not matched to a gene. This CDR3 spans 15 amino acids. The CDR3 nucleotides read TGTGCCAGCTCACCCCCCGGGACAGGGGGCGAAAAACTGTTTTTT. Its translation: CASSPPGTGGEKLFF.

A few counts support this clone. This chain connects TRBV19 to TRBJ2-2; TRBD2 aligns across 12 bases. The CDR3 is 15 amino acids. Germline values: CDR1 LNHDA, CDR2 SQIVND (reference sequence). The J segment lost 5 bases and the V segment lost 6 bases, leaving 4 bases of the junction unmatched. The CDR3 DNA reads as TGTGCCAGTAGCCAGACTAGCGGGGGAACCGGGGAGCTGTTTTTT. Translating it yields CASSQTSGGTGELFF.

This rearrangement joins TRBV19 to TRBJ1-4; perhaps TRBD1 as D (5 bases). Trimming took 5 bases from V and 7 from J, leaving 14 bases between them. This CDR3 is built from 14 residues. CDR1 and CDR2 (germline): LNHDA, SQIVND (reference sequence). The CDR3 loop reads CASSARQFGEKLFF. The CDR3 DNA follows: TGTGCCAGTAGTGCTAGACAGTTCGGTGAAAAACTGTTTTTT.

The chain's CDR3 is CASSLAMGAFVGNTIYF. The CDR3 DNA reads TGTGCCAGCAGCTTAGCGATGGGGGCTTTTGTTGGAAACACCATATATTTT. This chain links TRBV7-9 with TRBJ1-3; D is perhaps TRBD1 (6 bases). Trimming stripped 0 bases from V and 3 bases from J, with 15 bases between. The germline CDR1 and CDR2 sequences are SEHNR and FQNEAQ (reference sequence). The CDR3 totals 17 residues.

J is TRBJ1-1 and V is TRBV14, with D possibly matching TRBD1 (6 bases). V was pared by 6 bases and J by 0 bases, with 11 bases between. The CDR3 runs 14 residues. Germline lookup yields CDR1 SGHDN and CDR2 FVKESK. The CDR3 coding sequence is TGTGCCAGCAGTGAGGGACAAATGAACACTGAAGCTTTCTTT. Its translation is CASSEGQMNTEAFF.

The chain has TRBV28 and TRBJ1-1; D gene ambiguous. CDR1 MDHEN and CDR2 SYDVKM come from the germline V gene. Deletions cut 5 bases from V and 9 bases from J, with 10 bases between. The CDR3 has 11 amino acids. The CDR3 region is CASSVQQKAFF. DNA for the CDR3: TGTGCCAGCAGTGTTCAACAGAAAGCTTTCTTT.

The V call is TRBV6-6, the J call TRBJ2-2, with 8 bases lining up with TRBD1. The CDR3 spans 16 residues. V was clipped by 6 bases and J by 4 bases; unmatched bases: 10. Germline values: CDR1 MNHNY, CDR2 SVGAGI (reference sequence). This CDR3 is CASSPTDRVVTGELFF. CDR3 nucleotides: TGTGCCAGCAGCCCTACGGACAGGGTAGTCACCGGGGAGCTGTTTTTT.

J is TRBJ2-1 and V is TRBV27; 13 bases line up with TRBD2. Germline-derived CDR1 and CDR2 are MNHEY and SMNVEV (reference sequence). J lost 6 bases, V lost 4 bases, and 12 bases had no gene match. The CDR3 consists of 18 residues. For the CDR3, the DNA is TGTGCCAGCAGTTCCCTGGACAGGGGACTAGCGGGAATCAATGAGCAGTTCTTC. Translation: CASSSLDRGLAGINEQFF.